This T cell receptor beta chain was identified in a study of blood T cell repertoires in COVID-19. Across the study: PBMCs, B-cell-depleted T cells, or T cells were the source of the cDNA or gDNA that made up the material.

Germline-derived CDR1 and CDR2 are MDHEN and SYDVKM. The ends were cut back, 7 bases at V and 0 bases at J, with 12 bases in the middle. The CDR3 contains 14 residues. Method: immunoSEQ multiplex PCR; TCRdb's copy keeps in-frame clones and lacks some. Of around 100,000 clones in the sample, about 85% were seen once. The chain employs TRBV28 and TRBJ1-1; maybe TRBD1 (5 bases). The sequence was obtained from a human donor in a cohort sampled during active COVID-19. Material for sequencing was peripheral blood. The CDR3 DNA is TGTGCCAGCATAAAAGGGGCCATGAACACTGAAGCTTTCTTT. Translation: CASIKGAMNTEAFF. The variable domain in full, completed from reference TRBV28 and TRBJ1-1, reads DVKVTQSSRYLVKRTGEKVFLECVQDMDHENMFWYRQDPGLGLRLIYFSYDVKMKEKGDIPEGYSVSREKKERFSLILESASTNQTSMYLCASIKGAMNTEAFFGQGTRLTVV.